The TCR beta chain described here comes from a study of cytomegalovirus exposure and HLA in healthy donors. Comments on this clone: The antigen remains undetermined.

The CDR3 consists of 13 residues. Trimming shortened V by 10 bases and J by 8 bases, and 17 bases separated the two germline ends. The germline V gene encodes CDR1 MNHEY and CDR2 SVGAGI. Both 60 Vbeta primers and 13 Jbeta primers went into the PCR. Sequencing used immunoSEQ multiplex PCR; TCRdb keeps in-frame clones, though not all of them. The data show roughly 77,000 clones, 10% seen once. Study-level results: The CMV antigen specificity of three CMV-associated chains was confirmed through in vitro analysis.

The receptor comes from a man in his 60s in good health and CMV-seropositive. Sequencing input: PBMCs. V and J are TRBV6-5 and TRBJ1-4; D not resolved. In DNA, the CDR3 is TGTGCCACGACTCTACCGAGGAGGGAAAAACTGTTTTTT. Translating it yields CATTLPRREKLFF.